Listed below are T cell receptor beta chains from one sample, sequenced in a study of T cells in Graves' hyperthyroidism and ophthalmopathy. From the multiplex PCR reads, TCRdb called clonotypes with MiXCR, one entry per CDR3 protein. The sample includes fewer than 450,000 distinct CDR3 sequences, about 18% of them seen just once. Sequenced sample: blood. The receptors derive from a woman in her thirties with Graves' hyperthyroidism that later progressed to Graves' ophthalmopathy. Each CDR3 is given with its conserved first and last residue. The order of the fields is CDR3 DNA, CDR3 protein, J gene, D gene, clone size, V gene. D genes are given only for firm matches. Size is omitted from some rows. Given values are once, few, many or a class for expanded clones.

TGCGCCAGCAGCTTGGGCCAGCGACTTTACGAGCAGTACTTC CASSLGQRLYEQYF TRBJ2-7 . few TRBV5-1
TGTGCCAGCAGCACGGCGGGGGACAATGAGCAGTTCTTC CASSTAGDNEQFF TRBJ2-1 TRBD2 many TRBV9
TGTGCCTGGAGTGGAGGGAACACTGAAGCTTTCTTT CAWSGGNTEAFF TRBJ1-1 . . TRBV30
TGTGCCATCAACCGGGACGGGGGCACAGATACGCAGTATTTT CAINRDGGTDTQYF TRBJ2-3 . . TRBV10-3
TGTGCCAGCAGTTTACTCGCGGGATTGCAAGAGACCCAGTACTTC CASSLLAGLQETQYF TRBJ2-5 . . TRBV28
TGTGCCAGCAGTGTGAATGTGGAGACCCAGTACTTC CASSVNVETQYF TRBJ2-5 . many TRBV2
TGCAGTGCTAGCAGGCAGCTCGGCGGGGGCAATCAGCCCCAGCATTTT CSASRQLGGGNQPQHF TRBJ1-5 . . TRBV20-1
TGTGCCAGCAGTGGGTTAGTCACTGAAGCTTTCTTT CASSGLVTEAFF TRBJ1-1 . . TRBV28
TGCAGCGTTGAAGCTAGCGCCTTCCAAGAGACCCAGTACTTC CSVEASAFQETQYF TRBJ2-5 . . TRBV29-1
TGTGCCAGTAGTATCGAGGGGTTGGGCACTGACGCTTTCTTT CASSIEGLGTDAFF TRBJ1-1 . . TRBV19
TGTGCCAGCAGTTTTGGACTGGGCTATGGCTACACCTTC CASSFGLGYGYTF TRBJ1-2 . many TRBV27
TGTGCCATCAGTTTGACAGGGGCGATGAACACTGAAGCTTTCTTT CAISLTGAMNTEAFF TRBJ1-1 TRBD1 many TRBV10-3
TGCGCCAGCAGCTCGCCCGTCGGGGACAGATATGAAGCTTTCTTT CASSSPVGDRYEAFF TRBJ1-1 TRBD1 many TRBV5-1
TGTGCCAGCAGCTTGGGGGACTATTATGAGCAGTTCTTC CASSLGDYYEQFF TRBJ2-1 TRBD2 many TRBV7-8